A selection of T cell receptor beta chains follows, all from one sample in a study of OX40 agonist ivuxolimab in advanced cancers. Repertoires were generated with immunoSEQ multiplex PCR, while TCRdb's copy carries only in-frame clones and drops some. The sample includes fewer than 90,000 clones, about 88% seen only once; the top ten take just over 2.5%. Here the sequenced sample was CD4+ or CD8+ T cells sorted from blood, taken in a trial of the OX40 agonist ivuxolimab. The receptors were sampled from an adult with an advanced solid tumor such as melanoma, head and neck, liver or kidney cancer. Each CDR3 is given with its conserved first and last residue. D genes are given only for firm matches. Some rows have no size entry. The others give once, few or many, or a class for an expanded clone.

CDR3 | DNA | J | size | D | V
CASSPGQVYNEQFF | TGTGCCAGCTCACCGGGACAGGTTTACAATGAGCAGTTCTTC | TRBJ2-1 | once | TRBD1 | TRBV18
CASSLVSSGSSYEQYF | TGTGCCAGCAGCTTAGTAAGCAGCGGCAGCTCCTACGAGCAGTACTTC | TRBJ2-7 | NA | NA | TRBV7-2
CASSLRQGASTDTQYF | TGTGCCAGCAGTTTACGACAGGGCGCGAGCACAGATACGCAGTATTTT | TRBJ2-3 | NA | TRBD1 | TRBV6-5
CASTRQGHYGYTF | TGTGCCAGCACCAGACAGGGGCACTATGGCTACACCTTC | TRBJ1-2 | few | TRBD1 | TRBV2
CASSPRRTEAFF | TGTGCCAGCAGCCCCCGTAGGACTGAAGCTTTCTTT | TRBJ1-1 | NA | NA | TRBV2
CSVARGTEAFF | TGCAGCGTTGCTAGGGGCACTGAAGCTTTCTTT | TRBJ1-1 | few | NA | TRBV29-1
CASSLFGQFNSPLHF | TGTGCCAGCAGTTTATTTGGACAATTTAATTCACCCCTCCACTTT | TRBJ1-6 | NA | NA | TRBV28
CASSVGSDTQYF | TGTGCCAGCAGCGTAGGATCAGATACGCAGTATTTT | TRBJ2-3 | once | NA | TRBV9
CASSLAGSSNSPLHF | TGTGCCAGCAGCTTGGCAGGGTCTAGTAATTCACCCCTCCACTTT | TRBJ1-6 | NA | NA | TRBV5-8
CAWSVLPQFGNTEAFF | TGTGCCTGGAGTGTACTTCCGCAGTTCGGGAACACTGAAGCTTTCTTT | TRBJ1-1 | NA | NA | TRBV30
CSAPGGGYTF | TGCAGTGCCCCAGGGGGTGGCTACACCTTC | TRBJ1-2 | NA | TRBD1 | TRBV20-1
CASSRQSGNQPQHF | TGTGCCAGCAGCCGACAGTCGGGCAATCAGCCCCAGCATTTT | TRBJ1-5 | NA | NA | TRBV5-5
CASSSGQETQYF | TGTGCCAGTAGTAGTGGGCAAGAGACCCAGTACTTC | TRBJ2-5 | NA | NA | TRBV19
CASSPGQGREKLFF | TGTGCCAGCAGTCCGGGACAGGGTCGGGAAAAACTGTTTTTT | TRBJ1-4 | few | TRBD1 | TRBV7-2
CASSQGQGRDEQYF | TGTGCCAGCAGCCAGGGACAGGGGAGAGACGAGCAGTACTTC | TRBJ2-7 | few | TRBD1 | TRBV7-9
CASSLGQGAGIAYGYTF | TGTGCCAGCAGCTTAGGCCAGGGGGCCGGGATAGCGTATGGCTACACCTTC | TRBJ1-2 | NA | TRBD1 | TRBV13
CASSWTGGGTEAFF | TGCGCCAGCAGCTGGACAGGGGGAGGCACTGAAGCTTTCTTT | TRBJ1-1 | NA | TRBD1 | TRBV5-1
CASSHAQGKNFSYEQYF | TGCGCCAGCAGTCACGCCCAGGGTAAGAACTTTTCCTACGAGCAGTACTTC | TRBJ2-7 | NA | NA | TRBV23-1
CASSPGDTGELFF | TGTGCCAGCAGCCCGGGGGACACCGGGGAGCTGTTTTTT | TRBJ2-2 | once | NA | TRBV7-3
CASSFGGGDTEAFF | TGTGCCAGCAGCTTCGGGGGAGGGGACACTGAAGCTTTCTTT | TRBJ1-1 | NA | NA | TRBV5-6